Sequencing of this T cell receptor (beta chain) was carried out in a study of breast tumors, draining lymph nodes, adjacent tissues. Points from the study as a whole: Tumor T cell lymph node origin was a supported hypothesis, not proven. Luminal-like breast cancer showed significantly greater tumor-nontumor repertoire similarity than basal-like breast cancer did. The data were judged consistent with most tumor T cells coming from lymph node and expanding in tumor. Tumors had less TCR diversity than lymph nodes, more than nontumor tissue.

This clonotype was counted at least ten times. The antigen remains unidentified. The lymph nodes were axillary draining lymph nodes from breast cancer patients. This CDR3 comprises 15 residues. From germline, CDR1 is LNHDA and CDR2 SQIVND (reference sequence). Trimming shortened V by 4 bases and J by 3 bases, and 13 bases separated the two germline ends. TCRdb analysed the multiplex PCR reads with MiXCR anew, one entry per CDR3 protein. The table has roughly 260,000 distinct CDR3 sequences, around 31% seen once. J is TRBJ1-5 and V is TRBV19; D is unclear. Specimen: axillary lymph node tissue. The source of this sequence is a female donor with breast cancer. Some clones in this sample may be carry-over from other donors' samples. The CDR3 region has the DNA TGTGCCAGTAGTACCGAGGCGGTTCTCAATCAGCCCCAGCATTTT. Translating it yields CASSTEAVLNQPQHF.